The subject of this entry is one TCR beta chain. The antigen is undetermined. The data belong to a study of radiotherapy plus CTLA-4 blockade in lung cancer. Findings of the study overall: Tumor-derived TCR clones expanded in blood after radiotherapy plus ipilimumab.

The assay was immunoSEQ multiplex PCR, and TCRdb's table has in-frame clones only and misses some. This sample has 12,000 or so clones, with under 90% found just once. The clonotype originates from a human donor with non-small cell lung cancer that progressed on radiotherapy plus ipilimumab. The sample consisted of peripheral blood, taken from a patient treated with radiotherapy plus ipilimumab.

DNA of the CDR3: TGTGCCAGCAGCTTAGGGTACCTCTACGAGCAGTACTTC. Its translation: CASSLGYLYEQYF. The rearrangement joins TRBV7-2 to TRBJ2-7; D ambiguous. The V gene lost 1 base and the J gene lost 3 bases, with 7 bases spanning the gap. Germline CDR1 SGHTA, CDR2 FQGNSA. The CDR3 length is 13 residues.